The rows below give T cell receptor beta chains drawn from one sample of a study of blood T cell repertoires in COVID-19. Sequencing was performed with immunoSEQ multiplex PCR; in TCRdb, only in-frame clones are kept and a portion is missing. The data contain fewer than 350,000 clones, around nine tenths of them singletons. The material sequenced was PBMCs or T cells enriched from blood (not recorded which). The receptors here all came from a man in his sixties who had recovered from COVID-19. Each CDR3 is given with its conserved first and last residue. The D gene is left open where the match is weak. Clone sizes are given selectively: once, few, many, or a class where the clone is expanded.

NA	once	TRBV3-1/TRBV3-2	TRBJ1-2	TGTGCCAGCAGCCAGGGAGCTAACTATGGCTACACCTTC	CASSQGANYGYTF
TRBD1	NA	TRBV7-6	TRBJ1-3	TGTGCCAGCAGCTTAGTCGGACAGGGCGCTGGAAACACCATATATTTT	CASSLVGQGAGNTIYF
TRBD1	NA	TRBV29-1	TRBJ2-3	TGCAGCGTAGAGTGGGACAGGGGAATCACAGATACGCAGTATTTT	CSVEWDRGITDTQYF
TRBD1	NA	TRBV3-1/TRBV3-2	TRBJ2-7	TGTGCCAGCAGCCAAGATAGAGGATCCGGGACAGGACTTTACGAGCAGTACTTC	CASSQDRGSGTGLYEQYF
TRBD2	NA	TRBV28	TRBJ2-4	TGTGCCAGCAGTGAACCAAGCGGGAGGGCCATGAACATTCAGTACTTC	CASSEPSGRAMNIQYF
TRBD1	few	TRBV5-6	TRBJ2-7	TGTGCCAGCAGCTTACAGGGGATAACCTACGAGCAGTACTTC	CASSLQGITYEQYF
NA	NA	TRBV28	TRBJ2-2	TGTGCCAGCCTCAGGGGAAACACCGGGGAGCTGTTTTTT	CASLRGNTGELFF
NA	once	TRBV7-9	TRBJ2-7	TGTGCCAGCAGCCAAAACCCAGGGAACGAGCAGTACTTC	CASSQNPGNEQYF
NA	NA	TRBV3-1/TRBV3-2	TRBJ2-3	TGTGCCAGCAGCCAAGATTATGGCGGAAACACAGATACGCAGTATTTT	CASSQDYGGNTDTQYF
NA	NA	TRBV10-3	TRBJ2-2	TGTGCCATCAGTGAGCAGGCGGGGGAGCTGTTTTTT	CAISEQAGELFF